This T cell receptor (beta chain) was observed in a study of lymphopenia after photon versus proton radiotherapy. Study outcomes and limitations: After the lymphocyte nadir, photon-treated repertoires showed oligoclonal expansion, especially of CD8+ Temra cells.

The CDR3 consists of 15 residues. Germline loops: CDR1 SGDLS, CDR2 YYNGEE. V lost 4 bases to trimming and J lost 7 bases; unmatched junction nucleotides: 2. This table comes from immunoSEQ multiplex PCR, and its TCRdb copy is limited to in-frame clones, with some not included. Of some 70,000 clones listed, around 87% are singletons. For this clone: Antigen specificity is unknown.

The origin of this receptor is a man older than 75 with esophageal cancer. The sequencing used peripheral blood, collected from a patient treated with proton-based radiotherapy. The chain couples TRBV9 to TRBJ2-2, with TRBD2 matching 15 bases. CDR3 region: CASSMGLAGGGELFF. The CDR3 DNA follows: TGTGCCAGCAGCATGGGACTAGCGGGGGGCGGGGAGCTGTTTTTT. The entire variable domain, with the rest obtained from reference TRBV9 and TRBJ2-2, is as follows: DSGVTQTPKHLITATGQRVTLRCSPRSGDLSVYWYQQSLDQGLQFLIQYYNGEERAKGNILERFSAQQFPDLHSELNLSSLELGDSALYFCASSMGLAGGGELFFGEGSRLTVL.